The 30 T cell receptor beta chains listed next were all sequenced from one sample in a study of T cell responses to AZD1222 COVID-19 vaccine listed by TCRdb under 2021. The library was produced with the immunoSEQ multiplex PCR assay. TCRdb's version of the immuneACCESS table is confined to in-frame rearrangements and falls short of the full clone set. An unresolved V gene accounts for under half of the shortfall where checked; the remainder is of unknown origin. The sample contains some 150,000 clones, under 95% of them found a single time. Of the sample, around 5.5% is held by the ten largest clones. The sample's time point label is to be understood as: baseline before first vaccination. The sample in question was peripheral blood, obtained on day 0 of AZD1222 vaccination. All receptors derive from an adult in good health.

The CDR3 loop is CSVVKGTVADTQYF. The DNA of the CDR3 is TGCAGCGTTGTGAAGGGGACAGTGGCAGATACGCAGTATTTT. The chain joins TRBV29-1 to TRBJ2-3; 7 nucleotides align to TRBD1. Trimming removed 4 bases from V and 4 bases from J; junction bases left unmatched: 8. Germline values: CDR1 SQVTM, CDR2 ANQGSEA. This CDR3 is built from 14 residues.

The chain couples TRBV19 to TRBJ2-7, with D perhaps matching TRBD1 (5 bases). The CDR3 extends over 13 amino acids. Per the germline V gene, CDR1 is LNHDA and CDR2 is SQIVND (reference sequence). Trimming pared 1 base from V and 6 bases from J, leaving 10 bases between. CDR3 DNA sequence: TGTGCCAGTAGTATAGGTCCCCAGGGCGAGCAGTACTTC. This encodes CASSIGPQGEQYF.

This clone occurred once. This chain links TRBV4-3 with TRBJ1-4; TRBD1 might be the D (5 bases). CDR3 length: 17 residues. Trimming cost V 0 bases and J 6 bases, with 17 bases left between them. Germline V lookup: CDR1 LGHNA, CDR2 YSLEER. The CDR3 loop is CASSQELAAGRDEKLFF. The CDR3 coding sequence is TGCGCCAGCAGCCAAGAGTTGGCGGCAGGGAGAGATGAAAAACTGTTTTTT.

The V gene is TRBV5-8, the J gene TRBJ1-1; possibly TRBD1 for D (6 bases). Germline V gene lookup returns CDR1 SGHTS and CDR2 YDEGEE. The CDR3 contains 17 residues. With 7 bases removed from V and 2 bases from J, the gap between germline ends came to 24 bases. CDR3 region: CASPWGRDTSRNTEAFF. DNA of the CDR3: TGTGCCAGCCCCTGGGGTCGGGACACCTCCCGCAACACTGAAGCTTTCTTT.

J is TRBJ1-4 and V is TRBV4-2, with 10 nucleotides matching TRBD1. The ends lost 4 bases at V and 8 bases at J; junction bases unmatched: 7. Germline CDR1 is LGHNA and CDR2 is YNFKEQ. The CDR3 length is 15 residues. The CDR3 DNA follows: TGTGCCAGCAGCCCATCGGGACAGGGGCTCGAAAAACTGTTTTTT. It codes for CASSPSGQGLEKLFF.

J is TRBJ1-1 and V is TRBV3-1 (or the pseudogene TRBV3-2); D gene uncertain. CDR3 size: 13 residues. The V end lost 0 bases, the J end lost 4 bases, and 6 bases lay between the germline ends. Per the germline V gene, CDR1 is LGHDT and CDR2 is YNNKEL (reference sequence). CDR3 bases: TGTGCCAGCAGCCAAGATAAGGGCACTGAAGCTTTCTTT. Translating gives CASSQDKGTEAFF.

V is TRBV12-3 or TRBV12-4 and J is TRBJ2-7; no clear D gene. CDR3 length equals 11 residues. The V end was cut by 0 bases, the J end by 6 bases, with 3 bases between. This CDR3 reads CASSLASEQYF. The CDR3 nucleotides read TGTGCCAGCAGTTTAGCTAGCGAGCAGTACTTC.

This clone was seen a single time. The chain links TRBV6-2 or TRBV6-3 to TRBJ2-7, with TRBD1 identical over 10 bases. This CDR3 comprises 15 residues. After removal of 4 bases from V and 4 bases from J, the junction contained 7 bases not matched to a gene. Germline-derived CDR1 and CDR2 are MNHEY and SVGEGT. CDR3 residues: CASSSAGTGVYEQYF. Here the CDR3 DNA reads TGTGCCAGCAGTTCGGCCGGGACAGGGGTTTACGAGCAGTACTTC.

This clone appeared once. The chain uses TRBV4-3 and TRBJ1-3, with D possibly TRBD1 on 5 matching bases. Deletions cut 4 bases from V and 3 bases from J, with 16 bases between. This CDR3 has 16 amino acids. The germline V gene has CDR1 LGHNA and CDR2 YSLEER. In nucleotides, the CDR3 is TGCGCCAGCAGCCCACATCGGGGGGAAGGTGGAAACACCATATATTTT. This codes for CASSPHRGEGGNTIYF.

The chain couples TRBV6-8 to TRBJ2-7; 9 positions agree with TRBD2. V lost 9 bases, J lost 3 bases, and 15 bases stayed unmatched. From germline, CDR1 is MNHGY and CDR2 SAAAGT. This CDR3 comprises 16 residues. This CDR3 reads CARNNTPGREGYEQYF. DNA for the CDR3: TGTGCCAGGAACAACACCCCGGGGCGGGAGGGCTACGAGCAGTACTTC.

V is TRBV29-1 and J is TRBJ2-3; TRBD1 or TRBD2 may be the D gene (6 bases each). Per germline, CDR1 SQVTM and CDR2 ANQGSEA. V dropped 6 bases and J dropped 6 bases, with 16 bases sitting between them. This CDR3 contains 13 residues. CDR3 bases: TGCAGCGTCAAAGACGGGGGCGGGGATACGCAGTATTTT. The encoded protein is CSVKDGGGDTQYF.

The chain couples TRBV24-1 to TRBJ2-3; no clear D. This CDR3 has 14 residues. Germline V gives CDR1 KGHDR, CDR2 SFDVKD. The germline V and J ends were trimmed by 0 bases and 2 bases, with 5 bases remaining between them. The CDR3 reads CATSDLALTDTQYF. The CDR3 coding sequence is TGTGCCACCAGTGATTTGGCCCTCACAGATACGCAGTATTTT.

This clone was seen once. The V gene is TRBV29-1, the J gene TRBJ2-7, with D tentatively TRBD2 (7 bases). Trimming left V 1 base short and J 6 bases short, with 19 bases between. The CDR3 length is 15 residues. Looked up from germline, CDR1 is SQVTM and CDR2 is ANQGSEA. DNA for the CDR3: TGCAGCGTTGAAGTGGGGGGGGCCGGTGCTGGCGAGCAGTACTTC. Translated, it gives CSVEVGGAGAGEQYF.

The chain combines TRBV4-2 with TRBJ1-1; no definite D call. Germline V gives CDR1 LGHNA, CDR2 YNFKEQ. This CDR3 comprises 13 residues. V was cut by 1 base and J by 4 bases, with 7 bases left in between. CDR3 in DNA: TGTGCCAGCAGCCAAGTTGCGGGCACTGAAGCTTTCTTT. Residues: CASSQVAGTEAFF.

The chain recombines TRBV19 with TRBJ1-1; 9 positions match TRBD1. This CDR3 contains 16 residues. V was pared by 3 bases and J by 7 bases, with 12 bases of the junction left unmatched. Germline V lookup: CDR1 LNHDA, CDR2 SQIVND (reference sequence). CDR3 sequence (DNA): TGTGCCAGTAGTATCCCCCCAGACAGGGGGTTAGGTGAAGCTTTCTTT. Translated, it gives CASSIPPDRGLGEAFF.

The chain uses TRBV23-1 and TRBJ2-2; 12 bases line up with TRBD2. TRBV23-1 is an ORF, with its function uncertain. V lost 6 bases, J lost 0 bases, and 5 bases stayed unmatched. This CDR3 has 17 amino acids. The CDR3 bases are TGCGCCAGCAGCCTACTAGCGGGAGGACCGAACACCGGGGAGCTGTTTTTT. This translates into CASSLLAGGPNTGELFF.

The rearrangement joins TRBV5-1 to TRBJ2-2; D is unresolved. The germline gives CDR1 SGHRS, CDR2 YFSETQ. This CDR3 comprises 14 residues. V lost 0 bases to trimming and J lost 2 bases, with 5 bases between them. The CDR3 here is CASSLVENTGELFF. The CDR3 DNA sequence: TGCGCCAGCAGCTTGGTTGAAAACACCGGGGAGCTGTTTTTT.

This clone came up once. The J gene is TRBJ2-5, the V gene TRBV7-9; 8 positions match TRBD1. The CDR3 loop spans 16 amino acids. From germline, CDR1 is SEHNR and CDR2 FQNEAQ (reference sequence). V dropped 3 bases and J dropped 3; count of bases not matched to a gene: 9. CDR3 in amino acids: CASSFGTGGRKETQYF. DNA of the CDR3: TGTGCCAGCAGCTTCGGAACAGGGGGAAGAAAAGAGACCCAGTACTTC.

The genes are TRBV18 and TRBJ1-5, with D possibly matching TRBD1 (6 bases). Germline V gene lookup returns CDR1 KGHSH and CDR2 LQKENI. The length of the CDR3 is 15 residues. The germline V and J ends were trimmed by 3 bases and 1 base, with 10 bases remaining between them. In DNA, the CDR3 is TGTGCCAGCTCACCGGGGGCAGGCAGCAATCAGCCCCAGCATTTT. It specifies CASSPGAGSNQPQHF.

CDR3 region: CSAIWDIAQFF. CDR3 nucleotide sequence: TGCAGTGCTATTTGGGATATCGCTCAGTTCTTC. This rearrangement joins TRBV20-1 to TRBJ2-1; unclear D gene. This CDR3 contains 11 residues. Germline V CDR1 and CDR2: DFQATT, SNEGSKA (reference sequence). V was shortened by 4 bases and J by 13 bases, with 14 bases between the two germline ends.

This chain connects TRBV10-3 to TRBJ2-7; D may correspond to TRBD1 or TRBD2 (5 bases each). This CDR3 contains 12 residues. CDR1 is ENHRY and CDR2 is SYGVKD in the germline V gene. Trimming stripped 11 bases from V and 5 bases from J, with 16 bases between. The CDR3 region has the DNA TGTGCCGCCGGGACCCGTATCGACGAGCAGTACTTC. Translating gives CAAGTRIDEQYF.

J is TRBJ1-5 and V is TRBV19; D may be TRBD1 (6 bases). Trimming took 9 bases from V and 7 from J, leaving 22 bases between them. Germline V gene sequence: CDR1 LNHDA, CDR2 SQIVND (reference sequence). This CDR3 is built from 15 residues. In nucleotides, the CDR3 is TGTGCCAGCAAAACGTCGGGGGCCAGCGGGCAGCCCCAGCATTTT. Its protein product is CASKTSGASGQPQHF.

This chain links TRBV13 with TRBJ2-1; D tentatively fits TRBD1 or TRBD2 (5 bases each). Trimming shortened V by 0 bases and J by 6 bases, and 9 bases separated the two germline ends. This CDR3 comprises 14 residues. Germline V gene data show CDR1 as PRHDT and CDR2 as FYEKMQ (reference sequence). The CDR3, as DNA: TGTGCCAGCAGCTTAGGGTCTGGGGGCAATGAGCAGTTCTTC. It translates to CASSLGSGGNEQFF.

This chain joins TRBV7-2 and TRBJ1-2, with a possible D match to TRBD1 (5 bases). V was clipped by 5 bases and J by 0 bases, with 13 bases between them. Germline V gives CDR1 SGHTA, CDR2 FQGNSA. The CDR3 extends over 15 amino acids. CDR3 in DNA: TGTGCCAGCAGCCGCCGGCAGGGAACTAACTATGGCTACACCTTC. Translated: CASSRRQGTNYGYTF. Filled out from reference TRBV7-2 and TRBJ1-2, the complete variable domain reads GAGVSQSPSNKVTEKGKDVELRCDPISGHTALYWYRQSLGQGLEFLIYFQGNSAPDKSGLPSDRFSAERTGGSVSTLTIQRTQQEDSAVYLCASSRRQGTNYGYTFGSGTRLTVV.

The CDR3 bases are TGTGCCACCAGTGATGCTGGTTGGAATACGCAGTATTTT. Translating it yields CATSDAGWNTQYF. The chain links TRBV24-1 to TRBJ2-3; D remains unclear. The length of the CDR3 is 13 residues. V lost 3 bases and J 7 bases, leaving 10 bases between the germline ends. The germline V gene encodes CDR1 KGHDR and CDR2 SFDVKD.

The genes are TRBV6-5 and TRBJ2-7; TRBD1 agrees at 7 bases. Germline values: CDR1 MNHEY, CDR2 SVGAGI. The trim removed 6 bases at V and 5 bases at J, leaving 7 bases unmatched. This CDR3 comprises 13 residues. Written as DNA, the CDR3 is TGTGCCAGCAGGGCCGGGACAGAGGACGAGCAGTACTTC. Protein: CASRAGTEDEQYF.

CDR3 DNA: TGTGCCAGCAGCTTAGAGGTCACAGATACGCAGTATTTT. Amino acids: CASSLEVTDTQYF. The chain uses TRBV7-6 and TRBJ2-3; D is ambiguous. The CDR3 totals 13 residues. The V gene's germline CDR1 is SGHVS and CDR2 FNYEAQ. Trimming took off 1 base at V and 2 bases at J, with 4 bases between the two ends. Together with reference TRBV7-6 and TRBJ2-3, the CDR3 gives the full variable domain: GAGVSQSPRYKVTKRGQDVALRCDPISGHVSLYWYRQALGQGPEFLTYFNYEAQQDKSGLPNDRFSAERPEGSISTLTIQRTEQRDSAMYRCASSLEVTDTQYFGPGTRLTVL.

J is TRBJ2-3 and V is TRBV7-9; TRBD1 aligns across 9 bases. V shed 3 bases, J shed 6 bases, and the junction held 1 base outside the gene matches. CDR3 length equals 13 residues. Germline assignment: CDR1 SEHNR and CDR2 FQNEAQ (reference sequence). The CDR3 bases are TGTGCCAGCAGCTTGGGACAGGGCGATACGCAGTATTTT. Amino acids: CASSLGQGDTQYF. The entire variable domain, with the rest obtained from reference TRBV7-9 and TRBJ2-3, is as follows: DTGVSQNPRHKITKRGQNVTFRCDPISEHNRLYWYRQTLGQGPEFLTYFQNEAQLEKSRLLSDRFSAERPKGSFSTLEIQRTEQGDSAMYLCASSLGQGDTQYFGPGTRLTVL.

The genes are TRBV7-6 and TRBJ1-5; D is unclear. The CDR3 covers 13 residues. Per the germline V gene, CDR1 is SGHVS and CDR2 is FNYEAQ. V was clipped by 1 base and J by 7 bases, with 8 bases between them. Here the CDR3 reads CASSLGAWQPQHF. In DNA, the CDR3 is TGTGCCAGCAGCTTAGGCGCCTGGCAGCCCCAGCATTTT. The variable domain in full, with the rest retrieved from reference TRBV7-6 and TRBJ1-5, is GAGVSQSPRYKVTKRGQDVALRCDPISGHVSLYWYRQALGQGPEFLTYFNYEAQQDKSGLPNDRFSAERPEGSISTLTIQRTEQRDSAMYRCASSLGAWQPQHFGDGTRLSIL.

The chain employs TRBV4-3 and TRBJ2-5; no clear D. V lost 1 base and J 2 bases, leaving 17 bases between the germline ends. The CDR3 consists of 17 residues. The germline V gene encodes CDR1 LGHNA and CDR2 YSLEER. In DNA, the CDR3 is TGCGCCAGCAGCCAAGGTCTGCAGCCCTTCGGGCAAGAGACCCAGTACTTC. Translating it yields CASSQGLQPFGQETQYF.